The subject of this entry is one TCR beta chain. The target of this receptor is not known. No per-base quality is available; no much larger clone lies one base away. This sample stems from a study of T cell responses to AZD1222 COVID-19 vaccine (dated by TCRdb to 2020 to 2022). Concerning the study at large: AZD1222 recipients with second doses at about 4 weeks or about 12 weeks were pooled, because spike-specific TCR depth and breadth did not differ between schedules. TCR sequencing covered fewer than 250 trial participants: approximately 200 given two doses of AZD1222 and approximately 25 given two doses of MenACWY control vaccine. Trial participants were enrolled by age into 18-55, 56-69 and 70-plus year subgroups, with approximately 150, 28 and 58 TCR-sequenced participants respectively. What the study reported, not specific to this receptor: Conclusions about previously exposed vaccinees are limited because only five or six AZD1222 recipients were SARS-CoV-2 seropositive at baseline. Because no day 14 peak-response samples were available, repertoires were characterized only after the peak T cell response. Nearly half of unique spike-specific TCRs reportedly recognized epitopes outside regions mutated in the B.1.351 and B.1.1.7 variants. The vaccine-associated CD4 TCRs covered the entire spike protein, and the dominant responses fell in regions 160-218 and 743-854. In the small 56-69-year group, the increase in depth fell short of significance, most likely because of low power. Participants were mostly white British, with more females than males. The authors suggested clonal diversity may have been underestimated. A significant rise in spike-specific TCR breadth and depth was observed after two AZD1222 doses relative to day 0 and relative to MenACWY recipients.

CDR1 and CDR2 were assigned from the germline V gene as KGHDR and SFDVKD. V is cut by 5 bases and J by 1 base, and the space between the germline ends is 8 bases. The CDR3 starts with the cysteine, ends with the phenylalanine, and has 14 residues. Left in the record is the CDR3 DNA by itself, 42 bases read in frame from the first base. Reading the label with the study, this specimen's time point is: baseline before first vaccination. Vaccinee samples were obtained from the UK trials COV001 and COV002, which included a single-blind randomized controlled phase 2/3 trial of AZD1222 (ChAdOx1 nCoV-19) in healthy adults. For TCRbeta chain sequencing, PBMC samples from trial participants were taken at day 0 and at day 28 after the second dose. The CDR3 regions of human TCRbeta chains were analyzed by immunosequencing. In the source study's methods: TCRs in the repertoires were matched against a reference library of SARS-CoV-2-specific TCRs that had been generated with the MIRA antigen-specificity platform. Breadth was defined as the fraction of unique TCRs that were SARS-CoV-2-associated, and depth was defined as the fraction of total T cells that were SARS-CoV-2-associated. Using the MIRA data, each spike-specific TCR was assigned both to the spike region to which the TCR was reactive and to a CD4 or CD8 class. Log10-transformed breadth and depth values were compared by one-way ANOVA with Sidak's multiple comparisons tests. TCRdb stores this immuneACCESS table with in-frame sequences only. Part of the clones is absent; in the studies checked, under half of the shortfall reflects unresolved V genes, and no reason is known for the rest. Clone size and V and J calls were adopted from that table, with D and trimming inferred from the DNA. The sample table records just under 90,000 clones; approximately 91% of these occur just once. Under 7% of the sample belongs to the ten largest clones.

Recombination joined TRBV24-1 with TRBJ1-5; 6 matching bases give a weak D call of TRBD1. The specimen was peripheral blood, collected on day 0 of AZD1222 vaccination. This clonotype originated in an adult in good health. CDR3 sequence: CATSGTGSNQPQHF. The sequenced DNA is TGTGCCACCAGTGGAACAGGGAGCAATCAGCCCCAGCATTTT.